Listed below are T cell receptor beta chains from one sample, sequenced in a study of T cell changes during pregnancy in multiple sclerosis. TCRdb's table, derived via immunoSEQ multiplex PCR, lists solely in-frame clones and lacks some. The table includes some 60,000 clones, roughly 90% detected once. The sample here was peripheral blood, taken in the second trimester of pregnancy. The receptors were gathered from a female donor in good health, enrolled as a control in a pregnancy study. Both conserved end residues are part of each CDR3. D genes are given only for firm matches. Rows give clone size only sometimes, using once, few, many, or a class for an expanded clone.

clone_size	v_call	j_call	d_call	cdr3_nt	cdr3_aa
NA	TRBV5-1	TRBJ2-3	NA	TGCGCCAGCAGAGGAAACCGGGACATAAGTTTTAGCACAGATACGCAGTATTTT	CASRGNRDISFSTDTQYF
NA	TRBV7-3	TRBJ2-3	NA	TGTGCCAGCAGCCAAAGCTCAGGGAGGGATACGCAGTATTTT	CASSQSSGRDTQYF
NA	TRBV27	TRBJ2-1	NA	TGTGCCAGCTGCAGAGGGCCCCTCGGGTACAATGAGCAGTTCTTC	CASCRGPLGYNEQFF
NA	TRBV19	TRBJ2-1	NA	TGTGCCAGTAGAACCGACTCTCCCCTTGGCAATGAGCAGTTCTTC	CASRTDSPLGNEQFF
NA	TRBV2	TRBJ2-2	TRBD2	TGTGCCAGCAGCGGAAGCGGGGGAAAAGGAGAGCTGTTTTTT	CASSGSGGKGELFF
NA	TRBV6-6	TRBJ1-1	NA	TGTGCCAGCAGTTCCCCGCGCGGGAGGGGTGGGACTGAAGCTTTCTTT	CASSSPRGRGGTEAFF
NA	TRBV6-4	TRBJ2-3	TRBD2	TGTGCCAGCAGTGCTAGCGGGGGGGCCGATACGCAGTATTTT	CASSASGGADTQYF
NA	TRBV30	TRBJ2-5	TRBD2	TGTGCCTGGAGTGTATCTAGCGGGAGTGGGGAGACCCAGTACTTC	CAWSVSSGSGETQYF
NA	TRBV5-1	TRBJ2-1	TRBD2	TGCGCCAGCAGCTTGGCCGCGACTAGCGGAAACAATGAGCAGTTCTTC	CASSLAATSGNNEQFF
NA	TRBV7-8	TRBJ2-7	TRBD2	TGTGCCAGCAGCCCGAGTAGCGGGCCCACCTACGAGCAGTACTTC	CASSPSSGPTYEQYF
NA	TRBV7-3	TRBJ1-1	TRBD1	TGTGCCAGCAGCTTAGACCGACAGGGCCTAAGGAACACTGAAGCTTTCTTT	CASSLDRQGLRNTEAFF
NA	TRBV28	TRBJ1-5	TRBD1	TGTGCCAGCAGCCCCGGGACAGGGTGGCAGCCCCAGCATTTT	CASSPGTGWQPQHF
NA	TRBV4-1	TRBJ1-1	NA	TGCGCCAGCAGCCAAGTCTCAGGCTACAACACTGAAGCTTTCTTT	CASSQVSGYNTEAFF
NA	TRBV2	TRBJ1-6	NA	TGTGCCAGCAGTGAAGCGTCCGGAGTACCCCTCCACTTT	CASSEASGVPLHF
NA	TRBV28	TRBJ2-1	TRBD1	TGTGCCAGCAGTTTGGCAGGGGGCTTGCAGTTCTTC	CASSLAGGLQFF
NA	TRBV6-6	TRBJ2-1	NA	TGTGCCAGCAGCTCCCCGGGCAATGAGCAGTTCTTC	CASSSPGNEQFF
NA	TRBV7-3	TRBJ2-5	NA	TGTGCCAGCAGCTTAGTTTCGGGGGCCAGGGGGGAGACCCAGTACTTC	CASSLVSGARGETQYF
NA	TRBV6-5	TRBJ1-2	NA	TGTGCCAGCAGTTCACAGGGAGGGGATGGCTACACCTTC	CASSSQGGDGYTF
NA	TRBV7-9	TRBJ2-7	NA	TGTGCCAGCAGCTTTGCCGGGGGCGAGCAGTACTTC	CASSFAGGEQYF
NA	TRBV19	TRBJ1-5	NA	TGTGCCAGTAGTATGCTTGCGCGTTATAGCAATCAGCCCCAGCATTTT	CASSMLARYSNQPQHF
NA	TRBV4-1	TRBJ1-1	TRBD1	TGCGCCAGCAGCCAAGGATCGGCAGGGGGGACTGAAGCTTTCTTT	CASSQGSAGGTEAFF
NA	TRBV20-1	TRBJ1-4	NA	TGCAGTGCGTGGGGAGGGGAAAAACTGTTTTTT	CSAWGGEKLFF
NA	TRBV5-1	TRBJ2-5	NA	TGCGCCAGCAGCTCCGGACACTCTTGGGAAGAGACCCAGTACTTC	CASSSGHSWEETQYF
NA	TRBV5-4	TRBJ2-1	TRBD2	TGTGCCAGCACACGGGGCGGGGGACCAACTTACAATGAGCAGTTCTTC	CASTRGGGPTYNEQFF
NA	TRBV2	TRBJ1-2	NA	TGTGCCAGCAGTGAAGCAAGGGGAGGGGTAGGTGGCTACACCTTC	CASSEARGGVGGYTF
NA	TRBV5-6	TRBJ2-7	NA	TGTGCCAGCAGCCACCCCTTTTCCAGGTCCTACGAGCAGTACTTC	CASSHPFSRSYEQYF
once	TRBV19	TRBJ2-7	TRBD1	TGTGCCAGTAGTATAGAAGGGACAGTAAATAACGAGCAGTACTTC	CASSIEGTVNNEQYF
NA	TRBV19	TRBJ1-3	NA	TGTGCCAGTAGTATGGTCCCAAAAGGGGCATCCTCTGGAAACACCATATATTTT	CASSMVPKGASSGNTIYF
NA	TRBV5-8	TRBJ1-2	NA	TGTGCCAGCAGCTTGGACAGTTTCCCCTTGTTTTACGGCTACACCTTC	CASSLDSFPLFYGYTF
once	TRBV5-4	TRBJ2-3	NA	TGTGCCAGCAGCTCTGGGGGGGCTAGCGGCCGAGATACGCAGTATTTT	CASSSGGASGRDTQYF
NA	TRBV5-1	TRBJ1-3	NA	TGCGCCAGCAGCCTACCAGGCAACCCGGGAAACACCATATATTTT	CASSLPGNPGNTIYF
NA	TRBV5-8	TRBJ1-2	NA	TGTGCCAGCAGCTTGGGATCCGGGTCTGGCTACACCTTC	CASSLGSGSGYTF
NA	TRBV11-3	TRBJ2-1	NA	TGTGCCAGCAGCTTAGGACAGTTCCTCAACAATGAGCAGTTCTTC	CASSLGQFLNNEQFF
NA	TRBV5-1	TRBJ1-6	NA	TGCGCCAGCAGTCGGAATGGGTTCAAGGGAGGCAATTCACCCCTCCACTTT	CASSRNGFKGGNSPLHF
once	TRBV10-3	TRBJ2-6	NA	TGTGCCATCAGTTCGACGACAGTATCTGGGGCCAACGTCCTGACTTTC	CAISSTTVSGANVLTF
NA	TRBV7-2	TRBJ2-7	NA	TGTGCCAGCAGCTTAGGTGGGGGGACCTACGAGCAGTACTTC	CASSLGGGTYEQYF